Listed below are T cell receptor beta chains from one sample, sequenced in a study of blood T cell repertoires in COVID-19. Produced via immunoSEQ multiplex PCR; TCRdb's table is partial and in-frame only. The table records 150,000 to 180,000 clones, under 85% of them present only once. The sequenced sample was peripheral blood. The receptors here all came from a man aged 55 to 70 with COVID-19, enrolled during active disease. Each CDR3 is given with its conserved first and last residue. The D gene is left open where the match is weak. Not every row has a clone size; where given, it reads once, few, many or a size class.

CDR3aa: CASSEAGGGTDTQYF
CDR3nt: TGTGCCAGCAGTGAAGCTGGAGGGGGCACGGATACGCAGTATTTT
j_gene: TRBJ2-3
abundance: once
v_gene: TRBV6-1
d_gene: -

CDR3aa: CASSPRQAQEQFF
CDR3nt: TGCGCCAGCAGCCCGAGACAGGCTCAGGAGCAGTTCTTC
j_gene: TRBJ2-1
abundance: -
v_gene: TRBV5-1
d_gene: -

CDR3aa: CASSFDSGVQETQYF
CDR3nt: TGTGCCAGCAGCTTCGATAGCGGGGTTCAAGAGACCCAGTACTTC
j_gene: TRBJ2-5
abundance: -
v_gene: TRBV7-2
d_gene: TRBD2

CDR3aa: CAISAGLANEQFF
CDR3nt: TGTGCCATCAGTGCTGGGCTAGCAAATGAGCAGTTCTTC
j_gene: TRBJ2-1
abundance: -
v_gene: TRBV10-3
d_gene: -

CDR3aa: CASSLDWTAHNEQFF
CDR3nt: TGTGCCAGCAGTCTAGATTGGACAGCTCACAATGAGCAGTTCTTC
j_gene: TRBJ2-1
abundance: -
v_gene: TRBV27
d_gene: -

CDR3aa: CASSLDRPAGELFF
CDR3nt: TGCGCCAGCAGCTTGGACAGGCCCGCCGGGGAGCTGTTTTTT
j_gene: TRBJ2-2
abundance: once
v_gene: TRBV5-1
d_gene: -

CDR3aa: CASSVGLEYNEQFF
CDR3nt: TGTGCCAGCAGCGTAGGACTGGAGTACAATGAGCAGTTCTTC
j_gene: TRBJ2-1
abundance: -
v_gene: TRBV9
d_gene: -

CDR3aa: CASSLPGTGLNTEAFF
CDR3nt: TGTGCCAGCAGTTTACCCGGGACAGGATTGAACACTGAAGCTTTCTTT
j_gene: TRBJ1-1
abundance: -
v_gene: TRBV28
d_gene: TRBD1

CDR3aa: CASSPGTGGYGGELFF
CDR3nt: TGTGCCAGCAGCCCCGGGACAGGGGGCTATGGCGGGGAGCTGTTTTTT
j_gene: TRBJ2-2
abundance: -
v_gene: TRBV3-1/TRBV3-2
d_gene: TRBD1

CDR3aa: CASSQDFPGPSYEQYF
CDR3nt: TGCGCCAGCAGCCAAGATTTCCCAGGGCCATCCTACGAGCAGTACTTC
j_gene: TRBJ2-7
abundance: -
v_gene: TRBV4-3
d_gene: -